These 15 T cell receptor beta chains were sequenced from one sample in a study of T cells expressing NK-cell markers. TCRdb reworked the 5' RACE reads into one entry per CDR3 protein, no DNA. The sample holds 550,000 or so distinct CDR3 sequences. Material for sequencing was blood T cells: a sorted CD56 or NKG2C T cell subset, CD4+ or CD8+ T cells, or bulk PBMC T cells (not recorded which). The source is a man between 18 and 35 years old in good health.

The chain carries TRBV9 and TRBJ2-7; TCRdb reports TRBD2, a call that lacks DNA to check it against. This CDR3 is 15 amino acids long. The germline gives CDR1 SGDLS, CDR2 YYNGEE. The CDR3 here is CASSVTTSPMSEQYF.

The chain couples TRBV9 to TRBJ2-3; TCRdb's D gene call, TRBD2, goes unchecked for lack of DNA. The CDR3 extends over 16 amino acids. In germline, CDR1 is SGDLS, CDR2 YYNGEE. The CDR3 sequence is CASSVGSSGRTDTQYF.

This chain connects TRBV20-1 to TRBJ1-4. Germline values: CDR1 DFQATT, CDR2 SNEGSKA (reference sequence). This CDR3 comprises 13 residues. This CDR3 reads CSARGAGGVTLFF.

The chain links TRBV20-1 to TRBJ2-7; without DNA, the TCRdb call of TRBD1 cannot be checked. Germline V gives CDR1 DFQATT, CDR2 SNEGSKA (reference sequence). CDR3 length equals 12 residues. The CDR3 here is CSARPWNYEQYF.

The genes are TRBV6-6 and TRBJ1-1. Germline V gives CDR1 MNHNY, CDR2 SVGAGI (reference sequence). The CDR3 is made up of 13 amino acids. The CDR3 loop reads CASSTRRNTEAFF.

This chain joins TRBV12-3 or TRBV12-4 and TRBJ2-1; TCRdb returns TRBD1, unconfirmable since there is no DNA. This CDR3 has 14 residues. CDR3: CASSPKGARGEQFF.

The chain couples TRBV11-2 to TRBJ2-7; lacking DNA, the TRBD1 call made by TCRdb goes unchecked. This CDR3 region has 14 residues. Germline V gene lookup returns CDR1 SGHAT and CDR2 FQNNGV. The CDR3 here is CASRVLTGSYEQYF.

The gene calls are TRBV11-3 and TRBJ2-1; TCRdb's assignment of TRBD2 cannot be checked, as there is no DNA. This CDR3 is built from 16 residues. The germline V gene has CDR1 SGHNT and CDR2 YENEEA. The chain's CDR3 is CASSNLLMSSYNEQFF. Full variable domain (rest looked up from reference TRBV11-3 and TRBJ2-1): EAGVVQSPRYKIIEKKQPVAFWCNPISGHNTLYWYLQNLGQGPELLIRYENEEAVDDSQLPKDRFSAERLKGVDSTLKIQPAELGDSAVYLCASSNLLMSSYNEQFFGPGTRLTVL.

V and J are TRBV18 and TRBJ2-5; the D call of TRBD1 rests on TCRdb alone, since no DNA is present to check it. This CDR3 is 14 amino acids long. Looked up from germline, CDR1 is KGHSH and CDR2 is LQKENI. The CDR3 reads CASSPLGRQETQYF. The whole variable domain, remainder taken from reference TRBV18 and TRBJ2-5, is NAGVMQNPRHLVRRRGQEARLRCSPMKGHSHVYWYRQLPEEGLKFMVYLQKENIIDESGMPKERFSAEFPKEGPSILRIQQVVRGDSAAYFCASSPLGRQETQYFGPGTRLLVL.

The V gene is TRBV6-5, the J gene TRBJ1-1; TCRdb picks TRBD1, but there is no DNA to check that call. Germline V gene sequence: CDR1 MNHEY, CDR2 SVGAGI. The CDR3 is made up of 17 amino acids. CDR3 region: CASSYSGQGAFGTEAFF.

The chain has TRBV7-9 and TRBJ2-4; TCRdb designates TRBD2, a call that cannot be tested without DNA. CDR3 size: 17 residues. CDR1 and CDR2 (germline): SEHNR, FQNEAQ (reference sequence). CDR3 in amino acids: CASSLTSGTSGKNIQYF.

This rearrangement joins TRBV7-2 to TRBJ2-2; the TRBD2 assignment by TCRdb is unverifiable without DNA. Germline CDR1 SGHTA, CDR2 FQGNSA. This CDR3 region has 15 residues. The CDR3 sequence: CASSPPGPITGELFF.

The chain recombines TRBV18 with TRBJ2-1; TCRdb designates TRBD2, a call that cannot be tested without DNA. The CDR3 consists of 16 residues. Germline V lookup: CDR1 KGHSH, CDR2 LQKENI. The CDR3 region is CASSPRASGSINEQFF. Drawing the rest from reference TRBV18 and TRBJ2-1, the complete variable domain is NAGVMQNPRHLVRRRGQEARLRCSPMKGHSHVYWYRQLPEEGLKFMVYLQKENIIDESGMPKERFSAEFPKEGPSILRIQQVVRGDSAAYFCASSPRASGSINEQFFGPGTRLTVL.

The CDR3 sequence is CASSPLLGDGYTF. The chain has TRBV14 and TRBJ1-2. Germline V CDR1 and CDR2: SGHDN, FVKESK. There are 13 residues in the CDR3. Looking up the rest from reference TRBV14 and TRBJ1-2 gives the full variable domain: EAGVTQFPSHSVIEKGQTVTLRCDPISGHDNLYWYRRVMGKEIKFLLHFVKESKQDESGMPNNRFLAERTGGTYSTLKVQPAELEDSGVYFCASSPLLGDGYTFGSGTRLTVV.

The CDR3 protein is CASMLALGNEQFF. The gene calls are TRBV25-1 and TRBJ2-1; TCRdb returns TRBD2, unconfirmable since there is no DNA. Germline V gene data show CDR1 as MGHDK and CDR2 as SYGVNS. CDR3 length: 13 amino acids.